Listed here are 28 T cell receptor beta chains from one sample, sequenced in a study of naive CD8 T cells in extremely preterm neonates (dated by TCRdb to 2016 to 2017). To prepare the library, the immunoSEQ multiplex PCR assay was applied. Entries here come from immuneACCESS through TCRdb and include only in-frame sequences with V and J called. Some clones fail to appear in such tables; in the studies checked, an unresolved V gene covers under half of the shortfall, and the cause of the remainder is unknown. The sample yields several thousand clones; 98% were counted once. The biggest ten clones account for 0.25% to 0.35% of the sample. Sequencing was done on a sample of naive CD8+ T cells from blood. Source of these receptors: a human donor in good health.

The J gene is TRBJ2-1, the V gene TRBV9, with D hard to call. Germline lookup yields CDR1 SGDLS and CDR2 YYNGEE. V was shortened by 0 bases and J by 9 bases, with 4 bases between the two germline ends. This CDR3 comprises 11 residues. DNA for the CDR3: TGTGCCAGCAGCGTAGCTAGTGAGCAGTTCTTC. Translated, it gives CASSVASEQFF.

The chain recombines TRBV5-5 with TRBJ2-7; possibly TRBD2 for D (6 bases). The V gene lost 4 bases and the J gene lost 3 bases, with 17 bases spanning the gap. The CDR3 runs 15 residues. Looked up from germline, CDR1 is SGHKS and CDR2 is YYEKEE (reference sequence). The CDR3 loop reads CASSRSGGAGYEQYF. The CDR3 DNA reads TGTGCCAGCAGCCGCTCGGGCGGGGCGGGCTACGAGCAGTACTTC.

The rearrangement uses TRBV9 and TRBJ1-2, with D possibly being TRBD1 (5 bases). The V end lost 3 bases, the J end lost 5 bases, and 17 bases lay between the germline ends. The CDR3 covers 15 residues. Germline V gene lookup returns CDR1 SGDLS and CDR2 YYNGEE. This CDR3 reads CASSGLEDGTYGYTF. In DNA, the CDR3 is TGTGCCAGCAGCGGCCTCGAGGACGGGACTTATGGCTACACCTTC.

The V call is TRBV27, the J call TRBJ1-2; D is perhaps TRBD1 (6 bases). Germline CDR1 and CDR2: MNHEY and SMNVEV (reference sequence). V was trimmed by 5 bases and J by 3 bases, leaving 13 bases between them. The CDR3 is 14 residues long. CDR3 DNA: TGTGCCAGCAGTGCAGACAGGTACGACTATGGCTACACCTTC. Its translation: CASSADRYDYGYTF.

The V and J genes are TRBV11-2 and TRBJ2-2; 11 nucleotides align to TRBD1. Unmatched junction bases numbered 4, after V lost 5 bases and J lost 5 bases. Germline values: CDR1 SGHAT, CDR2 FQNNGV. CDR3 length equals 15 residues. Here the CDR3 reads CASSIGTGGTGELFF. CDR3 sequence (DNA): TGTGCCAGCAGCATCGGGACAGGGGGTACCGGGGAGCTGTTTTTT.

CDR3 loop: CASSPRGTAYEQYF. The CDR3 DNA reads TGTGCCAGCAGTCCTCGGGGGACCGCCTACGAGCAGTACTTC. The chain joins TRBV6-1 to TRBJ2-5; perhaps TRBD2 as D (6 bases). The end of the DNA is better explained by TRBJ2-7, so the J call may be wrong. The length of the CDR3 is 14 residues. Germline V gene lookup returns CDR1 MNHNS and CDR2 SASEGT.

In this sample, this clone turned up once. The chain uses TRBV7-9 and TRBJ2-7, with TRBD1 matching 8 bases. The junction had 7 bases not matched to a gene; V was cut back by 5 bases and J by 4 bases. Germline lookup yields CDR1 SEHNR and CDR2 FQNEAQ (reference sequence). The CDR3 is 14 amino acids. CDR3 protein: CASSPGTGGYEQYF. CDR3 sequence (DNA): TGTGCCAGCAGCCCCGGGACAGGCGGTTACGAGCAGTACTTC.

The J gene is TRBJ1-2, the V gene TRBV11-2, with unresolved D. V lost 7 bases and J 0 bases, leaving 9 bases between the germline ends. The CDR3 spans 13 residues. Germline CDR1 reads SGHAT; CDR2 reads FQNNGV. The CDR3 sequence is CASTSTANYGYTF. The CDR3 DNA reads TGTGCCAGCACTTCGACTGCTAACTATGGCTACACCTTC.

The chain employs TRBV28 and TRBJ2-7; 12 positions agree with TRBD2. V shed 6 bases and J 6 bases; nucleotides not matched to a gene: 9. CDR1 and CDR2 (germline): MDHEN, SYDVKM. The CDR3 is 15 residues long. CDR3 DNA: TGTGCCAGCAGCGCTAGCGGGAGGGAATCCGTCGAGCAGTACTTC. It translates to CASSASGRESVEQYF.

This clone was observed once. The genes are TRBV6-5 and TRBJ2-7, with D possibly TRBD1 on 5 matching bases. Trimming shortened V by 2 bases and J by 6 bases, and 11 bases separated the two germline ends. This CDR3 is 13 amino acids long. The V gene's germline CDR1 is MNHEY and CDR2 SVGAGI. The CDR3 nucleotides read TGTGCCAGCAGTTACGCGCAGGGTGGCGAGCAGTACTTC. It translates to CASSYAQGGEQYF.

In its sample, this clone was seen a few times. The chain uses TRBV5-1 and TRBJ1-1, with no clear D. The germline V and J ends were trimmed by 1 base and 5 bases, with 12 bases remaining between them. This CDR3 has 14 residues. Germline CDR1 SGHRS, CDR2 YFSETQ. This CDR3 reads CASSLNGGQTEAFF. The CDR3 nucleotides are TGCGCCAGCAGCTTGAACGGCGGGCAAACTGAAGCTTTCTTT. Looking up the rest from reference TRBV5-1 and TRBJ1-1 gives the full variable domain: KAGVTQTPRYLIKTRGQQVTLSCSPISGHRSVSWYQQTPGQGLQFLFEYFSETQRNKGNFPGRFSGRQFSNSRSEMNVSTLELGDSALYLCASSLNGGQTEAFFGQGTRLTVV.

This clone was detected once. Here the CDR3 DNA reads TGTGCCAGCAAGCAGGGGTCCTACAATGAGCAGTTCTTC. Translation: CASKQGSYNEQFF. The chain carries TRBV2 and TRBJ2-1; perhaps TRBD1 as D (6 bases). Germline-derived CDR1 and CDR2 are SNHLY and FYNNEI. Deletions cut 7 bases from V and 1 base from J, with 8 bases between. The CDR3 has 13 residues. Combining the CDR3 with reference TRBV2 and TRBJ2-1 gives the whole variable domain EPEVTQTPSHQVTQMGQEVILRCVPISNHLYFYWYRQILGQKVEFLVSFYNNEISEKSEIFDDQFSVERPDGSNFTLKIRSTKLEDSAMYFCASKQGSYNEQFFGPGTRLTVL.

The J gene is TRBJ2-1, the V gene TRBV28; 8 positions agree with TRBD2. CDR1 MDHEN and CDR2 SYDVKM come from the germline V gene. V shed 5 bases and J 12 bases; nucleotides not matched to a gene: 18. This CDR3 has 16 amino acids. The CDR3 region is CASSQTGGERKAVQFF. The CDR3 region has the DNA TGTGCCAGCAGTCAGACCGGGGGGGAGCGGAAAGCCGTGCAGTTCTTC.

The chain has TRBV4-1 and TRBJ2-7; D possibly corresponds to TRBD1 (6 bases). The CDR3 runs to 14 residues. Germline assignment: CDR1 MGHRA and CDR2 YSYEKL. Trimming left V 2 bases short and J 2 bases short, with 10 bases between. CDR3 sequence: CASSQLTGPYEQYF. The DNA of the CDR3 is TGCGCCAGCAGCCAACTTACAGGGCCCTACGAGCAGTACTTC.

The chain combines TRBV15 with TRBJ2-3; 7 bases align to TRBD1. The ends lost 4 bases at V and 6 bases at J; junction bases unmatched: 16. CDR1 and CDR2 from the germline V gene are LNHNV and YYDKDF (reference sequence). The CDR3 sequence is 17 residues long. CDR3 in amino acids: CATSTFGQGVSMDTQYF. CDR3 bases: TGTGCCACCAGCACCTTCGGGCAGGGGGTTAGTATGGATACGCAGTATTTT. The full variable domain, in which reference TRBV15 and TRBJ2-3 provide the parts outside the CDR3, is DAMVIQNPRYQVTQFGKPVTLSCSQTLNHNVMYWYQQKSSQAPKLLFHYYDKDFNNEADTPDNFQSRRPNTSFCFLDIRSPGLGDTAMYLCATSTFGQGVSMDTQYFGPGTRLTVL.

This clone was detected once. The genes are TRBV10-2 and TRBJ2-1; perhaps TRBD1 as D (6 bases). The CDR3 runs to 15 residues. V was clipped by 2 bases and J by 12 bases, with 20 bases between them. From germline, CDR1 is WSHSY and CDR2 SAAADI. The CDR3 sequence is CASSEHVRGAVGQFF. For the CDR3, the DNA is TGCGCCAGCAGTGAGCACGTCAGGGGAGCAGTTGGGCAGTTCTTC.

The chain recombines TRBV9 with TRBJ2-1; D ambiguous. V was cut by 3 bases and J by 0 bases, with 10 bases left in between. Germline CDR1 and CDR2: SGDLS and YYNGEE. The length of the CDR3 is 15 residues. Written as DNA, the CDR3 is TGTGCCAGCAGCGCCGACACGAGCTCCTACAATGAGCAGTTCTTC. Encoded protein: CASSADTSSYNEQFF.

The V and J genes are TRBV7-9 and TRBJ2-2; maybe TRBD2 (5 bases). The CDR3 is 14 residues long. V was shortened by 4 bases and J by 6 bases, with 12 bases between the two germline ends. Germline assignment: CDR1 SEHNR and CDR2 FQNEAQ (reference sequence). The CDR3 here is CASSSPHGAGELFF. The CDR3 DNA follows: TGTGCCAGCAGCTCCCCCCACGGGGCCGGGGAGCTGTTTTTT.

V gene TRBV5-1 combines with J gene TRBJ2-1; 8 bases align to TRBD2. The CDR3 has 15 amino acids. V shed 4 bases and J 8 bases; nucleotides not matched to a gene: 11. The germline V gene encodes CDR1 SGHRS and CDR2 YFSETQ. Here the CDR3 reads CASSPTAGGIYEQFF. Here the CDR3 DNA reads TGCGCCAGCAGCCCCACCGCGGGAGGTATATATGAGCAGTTCTTC.

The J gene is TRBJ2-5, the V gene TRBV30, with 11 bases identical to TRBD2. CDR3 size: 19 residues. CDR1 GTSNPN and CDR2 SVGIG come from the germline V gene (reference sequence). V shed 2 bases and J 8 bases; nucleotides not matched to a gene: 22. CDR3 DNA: TGTGCCTGGAGTCCCCCAGGAGATAGCGGGAGGGCCAGTGCTGATACCCAGTACTTC. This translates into CAWSPPGDSGRASADTQYF.

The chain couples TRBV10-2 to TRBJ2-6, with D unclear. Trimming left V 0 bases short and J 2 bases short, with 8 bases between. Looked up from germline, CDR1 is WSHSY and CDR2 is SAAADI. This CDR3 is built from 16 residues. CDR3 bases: TGCGCCAGCAGTGAGTCGTGGGCGCCTGGGGCCAACGTCCTGACTTTC. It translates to CASSESWAPGANVLTF.

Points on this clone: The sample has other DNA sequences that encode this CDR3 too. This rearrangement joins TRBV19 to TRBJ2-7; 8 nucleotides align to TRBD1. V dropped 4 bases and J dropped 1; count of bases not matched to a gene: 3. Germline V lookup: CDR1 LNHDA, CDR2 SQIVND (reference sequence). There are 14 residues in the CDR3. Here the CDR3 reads CASSRGTGSYEQYF. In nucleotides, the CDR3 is TGTGCCAGTAGTAGAGGGACAGGTTCCTACGAGCAGTACTTC.

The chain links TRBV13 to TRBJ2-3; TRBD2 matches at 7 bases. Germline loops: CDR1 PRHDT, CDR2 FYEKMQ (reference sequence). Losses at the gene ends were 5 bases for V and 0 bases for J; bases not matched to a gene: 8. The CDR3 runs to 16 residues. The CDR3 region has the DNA TGTGCCAGCAGCAGCTCAGCGGGATTAAGCACAGATACGCAGTATTTT. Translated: CASSSSAGLSTDTQYF.

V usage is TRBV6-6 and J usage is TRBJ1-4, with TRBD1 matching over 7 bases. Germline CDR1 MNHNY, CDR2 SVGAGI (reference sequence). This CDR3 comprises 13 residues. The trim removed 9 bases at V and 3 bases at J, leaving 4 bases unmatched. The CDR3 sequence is CASIGGSNEKLFF. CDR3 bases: TGTGCCAGTATAGGGGGCTCTAATGAAAAACTGTTTTTT.

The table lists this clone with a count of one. In DNA form, the CDR3 reads TGTGCCAGCAGCGCTTCTCGGCGGTTTTCATACGAGCAGTACTTC. It specifies CASSASRRFSYEQYF. The genes are TRBV6-5 and TRBJ2-7; D uncertain. Germline V lookup: CDR1 MNHEY, CDR2 SVGAGI. The V gene lost 6 bases and the J gene lost 4 bases, with 19 bases spanning the gap. The CDR3 extends over 15 amino acids.

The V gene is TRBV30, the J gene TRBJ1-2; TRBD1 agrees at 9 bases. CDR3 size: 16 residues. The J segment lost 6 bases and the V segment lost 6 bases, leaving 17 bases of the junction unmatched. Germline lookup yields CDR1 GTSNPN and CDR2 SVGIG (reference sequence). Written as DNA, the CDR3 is TGTGCCTGTCCCGCCCGGGGACAGGGTTTTTGGGATGGCTACACCTTC. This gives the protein CACPARGQGFWDGYTF.

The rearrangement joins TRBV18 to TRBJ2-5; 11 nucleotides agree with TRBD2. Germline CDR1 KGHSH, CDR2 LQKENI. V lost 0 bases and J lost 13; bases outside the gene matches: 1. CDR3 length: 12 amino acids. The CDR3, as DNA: TGTGCCAGCTCACCACCGGGACTAGCGGTGTACTTC. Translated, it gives CASSPPGLAVYF.

The DNA of the CDR3 is TGTGCCAGTATGCCGGGACTAGCGGGATCAGATACGCAGTATTTT. Translating it yields CASMPGLAGSDTQYF. This chain uses TRBV6-5 with TRBJ2-3; 13 bases are a match to TRBD2. There are 15 residues in the CDR3. Unmatched junction bases numbered 7, after V lost 9 bases and J lost 4 bases. Per the germline V gene, CDR1 is MNHEY and CDR2 is SVGAGI.